This TCR beta chain was captured in a study of cytomegalovirus exposure and HLA in healthy donors (dated by TCRdb to about 2017). Regarding the research as a whole: An earlier analysis of several hundred of the donors reported 276 Gb of sequence data and around 110 million unique TCR beta sequences obtained from 180 million or so T cells. The study used immunosequencing to profile the T cell repertoires of approximately 640 subjects and linked those repertoires to cytomegalovirus serostatus. On average, 235,054 unique TCR beta nucleotide sequences were sequenced per donor among a few hundred genotyped donors of the cohort, with roughly 18% of those sequences being non-productive. To decide whether each TCR beta V gene segment behaved as functional or pseudogenic, an earlier analysis of over 500 of the donors relied on high-throughput TCR beta sequencing. A later analysis re-analyzed previously published TCR beta repertoires from 600 to 850 donors and added high-resolution HLA genotyping to study TCR occurrence patterns. A later genetic analysis used genome-wide SNP genotypes for about 65% of the 666 donors, treating that subset as a discovery cohort. Donor age, sex, ethnicity and CMV serostatus were compiled together with the repertoire data. Typing coverage varied by locus: roughly 620-640 donors for A, B, C, DRB1 and DQB1; under 550 for DQA1; more than 600 for DPA1; about 450 for DPB1. Roughly five DR-DQ haplotypes were handled as single units for association and clustering, since linkage in the cohort was strong. Roughly 320 gigabases of sequencing data and around 88 million unique TCR sequences made up an early release that covered about 640 HLA-typed donors. Of the 300 to 500 genotyped donors, 65% to 90% were placed in the genetic ancestry cluster associated with self-reported Caucasian donors. Every discovery cohort repertoire had been produced on one sequencing platform. Besides the first cohort of around 700 subjects, a separate validation cohort made up of around 120 different subjects was used. The study combined high-throughput TCR immunosequencing, statistical association of individual TCRs with disease status, and machine learning to predict cytomegalovirus infection status. The study aimed to test whether cataloging public T cell receptors could reveal signatures of past pathogen exposure. Class I and class II HLA loci were covered by the typing at four-digit resolution. In the later analysis, no new phenotypic data were used to find candidate immune exposures; instead, reliance was placed on TCR beta sequences and their occurrence across donors. What the work shows at the level of the full study, not this receptor alone: When HLA alleles, especially DR and DQ, strongly co-occurred, attributing TCR associations to individual alleles was difficult. Several of the top co-occurrence clusters appeared to be linked to parvovirus B19, influenza, CMV and Epstein-Barr virus, according to a later analysis. Over 15 rarely observed V segments, including chromosome 9 orphons, were excluded from the earlier analysis of several hundred of the donors because counts were too low. A few of the identified cytomegalovirus-associated TCR beta chains were confirmed in vitro to be specific for cytomegalovirus antigens. In a later analysis, TCR association rates were found to vary across HLA loci, with the most associated TCRs seen for DRB1 alleles and the fewest for HLA-C alleles. Because HLA typing was unavailable for some donors at each locus, only the typed subset was used in association tests. The 87-base-pair reads could not distinguish some IMGT-functional V segments, including TRBV6-2 and TRBV6-3, so those segments were excluded. While some public TCRs were present in many individuals, most TCR sequences turned up only very rarely across donors. The only immune exposure information available for the cohort was CMV serostatus. In an earlier analysis of over 550 of the donors, most TCR beta V segments were observed in productive rearrangements about 87% or about 30% of the time, broadly matching IMGT annotations. A further reported finding was that TCR beta sequences accurately predicted the HLA-A and HLA-B alleles for most subjects in the first cohort. It was suggested by the authors that the approach could potentially be generalized to other disease states and immunological phenotypes. According to a later analysis, most CMV-associated TCR beta chains appeared to be HLA-restricted, and the HLA associations seemed to be driven largely by CMV exposure. Linkage disequilibrium might explain the correlated functional status among segregating V segments, but an unknown experimental factor could not be excluded. The study gave a list of 150 to 200 TCR beta chains associated with cytomegalovirus. In a later analysis, HLA-associated TCR beta chains were found to be more clonally expanded and to have lower generation probabilities than equally common non-associated chains. At a false discovery rate of 0.05, a later analysis linked about 16,000 TCR beta sequences to specific HLA alleles. According to a later genetic analysis, donors in an Asian-associated ancestry cluster had fewer N-insertions in productive TCRs than the approximately 670-donor mean. A cluster of highly shared sequence variants was judged likely to be a technical artifact of the sequencing pipeline. This cohort had only TCR beta chains sequenced, and the lack of alpha or paired-chain data limited which features could be detected. The classifier was reported to diagnose cytomegalovirus status with high specificity and sensitivity in both the original cohort and the validation cohort. Sequencing depth was assumed to be roughly uniform across donors in the presence/absence analyses, though that assumption may not hold. An association between a missense DCLRE1C variant and V-gene and J-gene trimming of TCR beta chains was found in a later genetic analysis and replicated in an independent cohort.

The cohort comprised hundreds of healthy bone marrow donors. Cohort members were all nominally healthy when sampled, although unrecorded immune exposures were likely present. The donor tested CMV seropositive and was one of the 289 seropositive cohort members. Every donor gave a peripheral blood sample, and the peripheral blood mononuclear cells from that sample were used for TCR beta sequencing. The Qiagen DNeasy Blood Extraction Kit was used to extract genomic DNA from the blood cell samples. The protocol used for the library was the immunoSEQ multiplex PCR assay. For the multiplex PCR, a mixture combining 60 forward primers for TCR Vbeta segments and 13 reverse primers for TCR Jbeta segments was used. The CDR3 region of rearranged TCR beta genes was amplified from genomic DNA by a multiplex PCR assay. The amplified TCR beta libraries were sequenced on the Illumina HiSeq System as 87-base-pair reads. Per the source publication's procedure: A later analysis tallied tens of millions of unique TCR beta chains across the approximately 670 repertoires, and approximately 11 million of those chains were shared by two or more donors. Raw reads were error-corrected and collapsed into unique sequences with a nearest-neighbor algorithm that merged closely related sequences to remove PCR and sequencing errors. CDR3 sequences were aligned to IMGT reference sequences to assign V, D and J gene segments. Each retained sequence needed at least a six-nucleotide match to both a V gene segment and a J gene segment. Rearrangements were classified as productive when the CDR3 lacked stop codons and remained in frame with V and J, and all other rearrangements were classified as non-productive. Following IMGT convention, CDR3 was defined as the stretch from the second conserved V-encoded cysteine to the conserved J-encoded phenylalanine. The earlier analysis of 550 to 650 of the donors excluded any sequence lacking an unambiguous match to a single V gene segment. An earlier analysis of 587 of the donors called V segments functional above 56.7% productive rearrangements and segregating when the between-donor standard deviation exceeded 5%. A statistical classification framework was developed to diagnose cytomegalovirus status using the catalog of TCR beta chain sequences. In a later analysis, V and J genes were assigned by comparing TCR nucleotide sequences against IMGT/GENE-DB human TR gene sequences. The TCRdist pipeline was used in a later analysis to assign CDR3 sequences and most-parsimonious VDJ recombination scenarios. In a later analysis, each TCR beta chain was defined by its CDR3 amino acid sequence together with its V-gene family, and reads without a unique V-gene family were excluded. To address suspected cross-contamination and a sequencing artifact, a later analysis removed roughly 580 highly shared, low-generation-probability nucleotide sequences. For each public chain, a later analysis derived a clonal expansion index from normalized ranks of inferred template counts within each repertoire. In a later analysis, generation probabilities were computed using a VDJ recombination model fitted to out-of-frame rearrangements, and the results were checked against IGoR. In a later analysis, hypergeometric tests were used to score TCR-TCR, TCR-HLA and TCR-CMV co-occurrence, with a repertoire-size bias correction applied to TCR pairs. False discovery rates were estimated in a later analysis by permuting HLA or CMV assignments 20 times. In a later analysis, co-occurring TCRs were grouped using DBSCAN, and TCRdist sequence similarity was added for clustering within HLA-allele-positive subsets. Co-occurrence clustering excluded repertoires with fewer than 30,000 or more than 120,000 public chains, plus five with anomalous nucleotide sharing. TCRdb's version of the immuneACCESS table is confined to in-frame rearrangements and falls short of the full clone set. An unresolved V gene accounts for under half of the shortfall where checked; the remainder is of unknown origin. The D gene and trimming were derived from the DNA, and the V and J assignments and clone size from that table. For this sample the table gives about 170,000 clones, of which around 78% were detected only once. Clones ranked in the top ten supply about 1.9% of the sample.

In regard to this clone: Its antigen is unknown. The sample holds no much larger clone one base away, and base qualities are not on file.

Based on the germline V gene (reference sequence), the CDR1 and CDR2 sequences are SSHAT and FNYEAQ. The V end gives up 5 bases and the J end 4 bases, leaving 12 bases in the junction not matched to a gene. The CDR3 goes from the cysteine to the phenylalanine over 16 residues. CDR3 DNA is the only sequence kept; it has 48 bases, read in frame from the first base. The chain is encoded by TRBV7-7 joined to TRBJ2-7, with TRBD2 identical over 9 junction bases. This receptor was taken from a woman in her thirties in good health and CMV-seropositive. The sample taken for sequencing was PBMCs. The bases are TGTGCCAGCAGCCCGGGACTAGCAGCACATGGGTACGAGCAGTACTTC. It codes for CASSPGLAAHGYEQYF.